This TCR beta chain was sequenced in a study of high-grade serous ovarian cancer treatment subgroups. Study-level background: On average, 14,192 reads and about 7,400 unique TCR beta rearrangements were obtained per sample.

Tumor samples were taken before definitive surgery or chemotherapy. Points from the study as a whole: The analyses considered CDR3 and ignored CDR1 and CDR2.

In germline, CDR1 is LGHNT, CDR2 FRNRAP. After removal of 4 bases from V and 2 bases from J, the junction contained 2 bases not matched to a gene. This CDR3 is built from 14 residues. As to this clone: No antigen is known for it.

Using immunoSEQ multiplex PCR, the repertoire was profiled, and TCRdb retains in-frame clones only, with some absent. Of approximately 6,200 clones in the sample, roughly 80% were seen once. The rearrangement uses TRBV12-5 and TRBJ2-7; 10 bases align to TRBD1. Source material: tumor tissue. This TCR derives from a human donor with high-grade serous ovarian cancer. This chain's CDR3 is CASGSGTGAYEQYF. CDR3 nucleotide sequence: TGTGCTAGTGGTTCCGGGACAGGGGCCTACGAGCAGTACTTC.